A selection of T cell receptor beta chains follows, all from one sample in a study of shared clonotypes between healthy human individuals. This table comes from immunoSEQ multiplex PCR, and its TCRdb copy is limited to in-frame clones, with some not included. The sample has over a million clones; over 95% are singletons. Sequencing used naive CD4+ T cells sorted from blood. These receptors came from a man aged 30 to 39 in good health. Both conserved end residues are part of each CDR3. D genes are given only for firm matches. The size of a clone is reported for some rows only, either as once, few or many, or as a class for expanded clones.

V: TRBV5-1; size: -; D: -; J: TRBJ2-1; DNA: TGCGCCAGCAGCTTGTACGACTCGGGGGGCAGATCGGCCTACAATGAGCAGTTCTTC; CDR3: CASSLYDSGGRSAYNEQFF
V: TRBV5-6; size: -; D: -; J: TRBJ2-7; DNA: TGTGCCAGCAGCTCCTATAATACCGGGACATACCACTACGAGCAGTACTTC; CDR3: CASSSYNTGTYHYEQYF
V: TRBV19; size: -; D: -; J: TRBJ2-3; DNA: TGTGCCAGTAGATTCAGGGTTTCAGATACGCAGTATTTT; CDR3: CASRFRVSDTQYF
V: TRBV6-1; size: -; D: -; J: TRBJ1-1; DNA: TGTGCCAGCAGCGCAGACAGGAACACTGAAGCTTTCTTT; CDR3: CASSADRNTEAFF
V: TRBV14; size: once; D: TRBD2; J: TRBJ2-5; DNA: TGTGCCAGCAGCCAACTAGCGGGAAGGGAGACCCAGTACTTC; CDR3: CASSQLAGRETQYF
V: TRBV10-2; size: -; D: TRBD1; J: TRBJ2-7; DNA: TGCGCCAGCAGTGACCCGGGACAGGGATACTACGAGCAGTACTTC; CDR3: CASSDPGQGYYEQYF
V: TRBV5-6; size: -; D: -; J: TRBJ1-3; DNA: TGTGCCAGCAGGCCCGGAGGCATCCACTCTGGAAACACCATATATTTT; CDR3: CASRPGGIHSGNTIYF
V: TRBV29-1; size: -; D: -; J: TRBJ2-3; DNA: TGCAGCGTACAGTCAGGTACGCAGTATTTT; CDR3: CSVQSGTQYF
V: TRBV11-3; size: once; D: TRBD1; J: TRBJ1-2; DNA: TGTGCCAGCAGCTCAGAGGGACAGGGTTTCCACGCGGCAATACACTATGGCTACACCTTC; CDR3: CASSSEGQGFHAAIHYGYTF
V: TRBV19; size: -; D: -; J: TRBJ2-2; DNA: TGTGCCAGTAGTATAGGAATACTCCTGAACACCGGGGAGCTGTTTTTT; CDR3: CASSIGILLNTGELFF
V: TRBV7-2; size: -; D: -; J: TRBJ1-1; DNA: TGTGCCAGCAGCTTTATCAGGGTCGCTGAAGCTTTCTTT; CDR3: CASSFIRVAEAFF
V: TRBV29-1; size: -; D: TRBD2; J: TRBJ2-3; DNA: TGCAGCTGGGGACTAGCGGTAGATACGCAGTATTTT; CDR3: CSWGLAVDTQYF
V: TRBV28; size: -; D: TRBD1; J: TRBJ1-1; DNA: TGTGCCAGCAGTTTACCTCAGGGGGCGGGTACTGAAGCTTTCTTT; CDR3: CASSLPQGAGTEAFF
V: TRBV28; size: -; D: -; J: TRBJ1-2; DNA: TGTGCCAGCAACCGACTGGGGCAGTTCTATGGCTACACCTTC; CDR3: CASNRLGQFYGYTF
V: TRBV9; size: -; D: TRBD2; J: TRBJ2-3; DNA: TGTGCCAGCAGCCCCGGACTAGCAGCAGATACGCAGTATTTT; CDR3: CASSPGLAADTQYF
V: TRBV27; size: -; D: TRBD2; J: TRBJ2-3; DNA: TGTGCCAGCAGTATCCTAGCGGGAGGGAACACAGATACGCAGTATTTT; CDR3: CASSILAGGNTDTQYF
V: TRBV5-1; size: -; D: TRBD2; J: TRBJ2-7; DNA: TGCGCCAGCAGCTCGGGACTAGCGGGAGGGCCGGGGGAGCAGTACTTC; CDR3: CASSSGLAGGPGEQYF
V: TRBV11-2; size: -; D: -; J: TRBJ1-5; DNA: TGTGCCAGCAGCCTTACCGGAGGACAGCCCCAGCATTTT; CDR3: CASSLTGGQPQHF
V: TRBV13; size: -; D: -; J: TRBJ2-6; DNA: TGTGCCAGCAGCTTAGTAGGCTCTGGGGCCAACGTCCTGACTTTC; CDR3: CASSLVGSGANVLTF
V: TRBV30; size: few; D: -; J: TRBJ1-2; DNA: TGTGCCTGGGGCCGGCCCGGCGGGCTCTCTAACTATGGCTACACCTTC; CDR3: CAWGRPGGLSNYGYTF
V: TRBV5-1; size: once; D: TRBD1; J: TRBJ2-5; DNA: TGCGCCAGCAGACAGGGGAAAGAGACCCAGTACTTC; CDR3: CASRQGKETQYF
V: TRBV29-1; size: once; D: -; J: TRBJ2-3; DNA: TGCAGCGTTGCAAGGGGGTTCGGAGATACGCAGTATTTT; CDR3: CSVARGFGDTQYF
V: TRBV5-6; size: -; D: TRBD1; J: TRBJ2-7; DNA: TGTGCCAGCCTTAAGACAGGGGCCCCCTACGAGCAGTACTTC; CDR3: CASLKTGAPYEQYF
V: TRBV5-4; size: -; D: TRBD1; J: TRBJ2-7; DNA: TGTGCCAGCAGCTTGTTGACAGGGGGCCATGAGCAGTACTTC; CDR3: CASSLLTGGHEQYF
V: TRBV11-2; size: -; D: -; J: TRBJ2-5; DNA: TGTGCCAGCAGCCTTCTAGGTCCCACCCAGTACTTC; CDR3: CASSLLGPTQYF
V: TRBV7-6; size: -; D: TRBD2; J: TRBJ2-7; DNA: TGTGCCAGCAGCTCGGGGGGGGACGGATCCTACGAGCAGTACTTC; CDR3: CASSSGGDGSYEQYF
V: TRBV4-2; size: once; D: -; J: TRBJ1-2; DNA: TGTGCCAGCAGCTTAACAGGGTCCCCAATCCCATATGGCTACACCTTC; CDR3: CASSLTGSPIPYGYTF
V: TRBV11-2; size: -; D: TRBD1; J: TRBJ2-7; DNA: TGTGCCACTACGGGACAGGGGGCTTTAGTCTACCACGAGCAGTACTTC; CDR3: CATTGQGALVYHEQYF
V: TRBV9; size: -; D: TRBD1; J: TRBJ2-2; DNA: TGTGCCAGCAGCGTAAGACAGGGGGCGAACACCGGGGAGCTGTTTTTT; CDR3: CASSVRQGANTGELFF
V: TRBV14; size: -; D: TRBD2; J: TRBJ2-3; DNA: TGTGCCAGCAGCCATATAGCGGGAGGGGGAGATACGCAGTATTTT; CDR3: CASSHIAGGGDTQYF
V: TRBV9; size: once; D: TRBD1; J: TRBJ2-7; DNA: TGTGCCAGCAGCGCGATGGGACAGGGGTTACCCTACGAGCAGTACTTC; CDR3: CASSAMGQGLPYEQYF
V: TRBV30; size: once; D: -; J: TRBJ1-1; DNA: TGTGCCTGGAGTTTTACAGCGAACACTGAAGCTTTCTTT; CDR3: CAWSFTANTEAFF
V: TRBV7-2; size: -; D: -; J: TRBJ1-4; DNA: TGTGCCAGCAGCCCCTTCGGACGAAATGAAAAACTGTTTTTT; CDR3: CASSPFGRNEKLFF
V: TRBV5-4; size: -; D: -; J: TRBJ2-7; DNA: TGTGCCAGCAGGCTAGACCCTACGGGATCCTCCTACGAGCAGTACTTC; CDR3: CASRLDPTGSSYEQYF
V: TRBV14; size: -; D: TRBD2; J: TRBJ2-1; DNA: TGTGCCAGCAGCCGTGTAGCGGGACTTATCTACAATGAGCAGTTCTTC; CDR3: CASSRVAGLIYNEQFF
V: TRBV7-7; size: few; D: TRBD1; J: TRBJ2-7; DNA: TGTGCTAGCAGCTTATACAGGGGAGCAGAGCAGTACTTC; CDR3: CASSLYRGAEQYF
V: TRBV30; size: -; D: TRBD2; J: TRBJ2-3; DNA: TGTGCCTGGAGTGTACAAAGCGGGAGATCTGATACGCAGTATTTT; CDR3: CAWSVQSGRSDTQYF
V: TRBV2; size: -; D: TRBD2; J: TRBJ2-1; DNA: TGTGCCAGCAGTGTCGGGGGGAGGGTGCGGGAGGTTGGGCAGTTCTTC; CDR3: CASSVGGRVREVGQFF
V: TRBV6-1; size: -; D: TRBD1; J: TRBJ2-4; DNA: TGTGCCAGCAGGCAGGGGGCGTTCATTCAGTACTTC; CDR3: CASRQGAFIQYF
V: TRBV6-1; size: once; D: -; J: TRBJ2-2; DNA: TGTGCCAGCAGTGGGACTACCGGGGAGCTGTTTTTT; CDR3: CASSGTTGELFF